Listed below are T cell receptor beta chains from one sample, sequenced in a study of blood T cell repertoires in COVID-19. The repertoire was sequenced with immunoSEQ multiplex PCR; TCRdb's copy has only in-frame clones and lacks some. The data hold approximately 50,000 clones, with less than 85% observed a single time. The source material was peripheral blood. The receptors derive from a man aged 65-85 years with active COVID-19. Each CDR3 is given with its conserved first and last residue. A D gene is named only where the DNA matches it firmly. A clone size is listed for some rows: how often the clone was seen (once, few, many), or a class if it is expanded.

NA,NA,TRBJ2-2,TRBV7-3,CASSLRAGITGELFF,TGTGCCAGCAGCTTACGGGCAGGGATCACCGGGGAGCTGTTTTTT
NA,NA,TRBJ2-6,TRBV1,CTSSQVQPFLTSGANVLTF,TGCACCAGCAGCCAAGTACAGCCCTTCCTTACCTCTGGGGCCAACGTCCTGACTTTC
TRBD1,NA,TRBJ1-2,TRBV7-8,CASSFIGQGASGYTF,TGTGCCAGCAGCTTTATTGGACAGGGGGCCTCCGGCTACACCTTC
NA,once,TRBJ1-5,TRBV29-1,CSVGQGPSQPQHF,TGCAGCGTTGGGCAGGGGCCCAGCCAGCCCCAGCATTTT
TRBD1,NA,TRBJ1-4,TRBV6-5,CASRSGTGNEKLFF,TGTGCCAGCAGATCCGGGACAGGGAACGAAAAACTGTTTTTT
NA,few,TRBJ2-7,TRBV5-6,CASSSPVREQYF,TGTGCCAGCAGTTCACCCGTGAGAGAGCAGTACTTC
TRBD1,NA,TRBJ2-7,TRBV3-1/TRBV3-2,CASSQRDSSYEQYF,TGTGCCAGCAGCCAACGGGACAGCTCCTACGAGCAGTACTTC
NA,NA,TRBJ2-7,TRBV18,CASSPASDYEQYF,TGTGCCAGCTCACCGGCTAGCGACTACGAGCAGTACTTC
TRBD1,NA,TRBJ1-5,TRBV6-5,CASSDSGGLLHF,TGTGCCAGCAGTGACTCAGGGGGCCTCCTGCATTTT
TRBD1,NA,TRBJ1-3,TRBV6-1,CASSDRTGRRNTIYF,TGTGCCAGCAGTGACAGGACAGGGCGGCGAAACACCATATATTTT
NA,NA,TRBJ2-2,TRBV6-1,CASSDPPLSNTGELFF,TGTGCCAGCAGTGACCCACCACTATCGAACACCGGGGAGCTGTTTTTT
NA,NA,TRBJ2-1,TRBV19,CASSIASSYNEQFF,TGTGCCAGTAGTATCGCGAGCTCCTACAATGAGCAGTTCTTC
TRBD1,NA,TRBJ1-2,TRBV6-2/TRBV6-3,CASSTPGTGGRTNYGYTF,TGTGCCAGCAGTACCCCCGGGACAGGGGGCAGAACTAACTATGGCTACACCTTC
TRBD1,NA,TRBJ2-1,TRBV7-8,CASSPPRTGTYNEQFF,TGTGCCAGCAGCCCACCGAGGACAGGGACCTACAATGAGCAGTTCTTC
NA,NA,TRBJ2-7,TRBV6-5,CASRRVRVSGEQYF,TGTGCCAGCAGACGGGTTAGGGTTAGCGGCGAGCAGTACTTC
NA,NA,TRBJ1-4,TRBV5-1,CASSLVEGSNEKLFF,TGCGCCAGCAGCTTGGTAGAGGGCTCTAATGAAAAACTGTTTTTT
NA,NA,TRBJ2-5,TRBV7-2,CASSFGRGTQYF,TGTGCCAGCAGCTTTGGCAGGGGGACCCAGTACTTC